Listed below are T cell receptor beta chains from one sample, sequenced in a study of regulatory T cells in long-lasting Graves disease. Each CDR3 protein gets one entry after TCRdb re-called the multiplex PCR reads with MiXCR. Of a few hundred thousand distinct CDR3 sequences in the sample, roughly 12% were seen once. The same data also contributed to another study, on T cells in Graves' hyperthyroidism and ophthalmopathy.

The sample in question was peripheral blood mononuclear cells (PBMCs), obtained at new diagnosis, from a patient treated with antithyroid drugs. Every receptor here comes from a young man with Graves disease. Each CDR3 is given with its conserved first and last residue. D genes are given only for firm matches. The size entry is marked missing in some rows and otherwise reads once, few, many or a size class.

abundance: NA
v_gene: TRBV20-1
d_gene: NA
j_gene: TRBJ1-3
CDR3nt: TGCAGTGCTAGAATACCTTCGGAGAGAAACACCATATATTTT
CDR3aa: CSARIPSERNTIYF

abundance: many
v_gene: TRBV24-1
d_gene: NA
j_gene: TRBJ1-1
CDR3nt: TGTGCCACCAGTGCGGCAAACACTGAAGCTTTCTTT
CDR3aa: CATSAANTEAFF

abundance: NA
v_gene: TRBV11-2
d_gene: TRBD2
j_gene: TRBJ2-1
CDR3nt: TGTGCCAGCAGCCTCCAACTAGCGGCTCACTACAATGAGCAGTTCTTC
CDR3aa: CASSLQLAAHYNEQFF

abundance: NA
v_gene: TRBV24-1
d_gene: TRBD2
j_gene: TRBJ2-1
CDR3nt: TGTGCCACCAGTGGGAGGGGTGCGGGAGGCTCCTACAATGAGCAGTTCTTC
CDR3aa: CATSGRGAGGSYNEQFF

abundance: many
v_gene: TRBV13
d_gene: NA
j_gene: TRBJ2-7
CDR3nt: TGTGCCAGCAGCTTACGGAGCCTCGGCTACGAGCAGTACTTC
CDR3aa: CASSLRSLGYEQYF

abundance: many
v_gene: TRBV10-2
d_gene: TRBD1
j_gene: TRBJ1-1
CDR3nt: TGCGCCAGCAGTGAGTCGGTCAGGGGGCGTAAAGGCACTGAAGCTTTCTTT
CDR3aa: CASSESVRGRKGTEAFF

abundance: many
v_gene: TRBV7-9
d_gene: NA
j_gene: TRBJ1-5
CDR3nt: TGTGCCAGCAGCTTAGTCCTCGGGGTGGGGCGCGGCAATCAGCCCCAGCATTTT
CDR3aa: CASSLVLGVGRGNQPQHF

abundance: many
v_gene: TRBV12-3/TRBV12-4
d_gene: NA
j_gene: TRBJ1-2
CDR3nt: TGTGCCAGCAGTTTTGCGGGAAGCGGCTACACCTTC
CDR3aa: CASSFAGSGYTF

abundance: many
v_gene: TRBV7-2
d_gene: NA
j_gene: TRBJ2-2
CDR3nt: TGTGCCAGCAGCCCCTCGAACACCGGGGAGCTGTTTTTT
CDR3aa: CASSPSNTGELFF

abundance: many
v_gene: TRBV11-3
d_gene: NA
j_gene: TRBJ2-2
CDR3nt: TGTGCCAGCAGCCTGACATTCGGGGAGCTGTTTTTT
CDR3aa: CASSLTFGELFF

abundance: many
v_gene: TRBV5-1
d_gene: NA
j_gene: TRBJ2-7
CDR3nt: TGCGCCAGCAGCTTGCTTAGACAATCTACGGACGAGCAGTACTTC
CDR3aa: CASSLLRQSTDEQYF

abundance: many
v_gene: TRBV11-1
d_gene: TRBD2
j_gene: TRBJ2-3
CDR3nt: TGTGCCAGCAGCCCCGGGACTAGCGGGAGGGGGAGCCTGGATACGCAGTATTTT
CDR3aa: CASSPGTSGRGSLDTQYF

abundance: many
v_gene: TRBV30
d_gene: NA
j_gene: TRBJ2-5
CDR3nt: TGTGCCTGGGTATCGGGTGAGACCCAGTACTTC
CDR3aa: CAWVSGETQYF

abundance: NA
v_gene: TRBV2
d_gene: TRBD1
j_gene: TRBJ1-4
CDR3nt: TGTGCCAGCTCAGGGGGCGAGGGTGAAAAACTGTTTTTT
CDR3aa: CASSGGEGEKLFF

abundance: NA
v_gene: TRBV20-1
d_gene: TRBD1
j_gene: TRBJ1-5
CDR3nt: TGCAGTGCTAGAATCGGGACAGGGGGCAATCAGCCCCAGCATTTT
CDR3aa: CSARIGTGGNQPQHF

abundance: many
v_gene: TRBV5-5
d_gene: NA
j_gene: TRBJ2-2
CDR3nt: TGTGCCAGCAGCTTGGAGGTCCTTGTCACCGGGGAGCTGTTTTTT
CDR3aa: CASSLEVLVTGELFF

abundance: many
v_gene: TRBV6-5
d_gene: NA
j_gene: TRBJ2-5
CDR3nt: TGTGCCAGCAGTTACCAAGAGACCCAGTACTTC
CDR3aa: CASSYQETQYF

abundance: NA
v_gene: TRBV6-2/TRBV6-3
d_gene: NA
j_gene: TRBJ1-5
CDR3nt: TGTGCCAGCAGACTGCAGGGAGGTCAGCCCCAGCATTTT
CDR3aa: CASRLQGGQPQHF

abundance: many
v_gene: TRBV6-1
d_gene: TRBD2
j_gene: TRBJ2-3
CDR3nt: TGTGCGCTGATGCTAGCGGGAACAGATACGCAGTATTTT
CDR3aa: CALMLAGTDTQYF

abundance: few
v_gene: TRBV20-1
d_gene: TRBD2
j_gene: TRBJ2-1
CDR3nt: TGCAGTGCTAGTACTAGCGCTTACAATGAGCAGTTCTTC
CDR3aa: CSASTSAYNEQFF

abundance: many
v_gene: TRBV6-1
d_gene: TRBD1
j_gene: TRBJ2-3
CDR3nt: TGTGCCAGCAGTGTAGACAGGGTAGGGCTAGATACGCAGTATTTT
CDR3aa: CASSVDRVGLDTQYF

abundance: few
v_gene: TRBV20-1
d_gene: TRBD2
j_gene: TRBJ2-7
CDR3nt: TGCAGTGCTAGAGATACGACTAGCGGGAGATACGAGCAGTACTTC
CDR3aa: CSARDTTSGRYEQYF

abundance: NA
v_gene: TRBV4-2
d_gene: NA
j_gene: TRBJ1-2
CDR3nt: TGTGCCAGCAGCCATGGACTTTGGGGGCGTCGGAACTATGGCTACACCTTC
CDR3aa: CASSHGLWGRRNYGYTF

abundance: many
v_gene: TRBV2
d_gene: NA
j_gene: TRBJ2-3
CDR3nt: TGTGCCAGCAGCGGGCTCCGGCGAGGCACAGATACGCAGTATTTT
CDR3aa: CASSGLRRGTDTQYF

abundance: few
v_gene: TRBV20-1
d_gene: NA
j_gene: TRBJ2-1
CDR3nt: TGCAGTGCGACAAGCGCCTACGGGAGCCATAATGGAGATGAGCAGTTCTTC
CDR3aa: CSATSAYGSHNGDEQFF